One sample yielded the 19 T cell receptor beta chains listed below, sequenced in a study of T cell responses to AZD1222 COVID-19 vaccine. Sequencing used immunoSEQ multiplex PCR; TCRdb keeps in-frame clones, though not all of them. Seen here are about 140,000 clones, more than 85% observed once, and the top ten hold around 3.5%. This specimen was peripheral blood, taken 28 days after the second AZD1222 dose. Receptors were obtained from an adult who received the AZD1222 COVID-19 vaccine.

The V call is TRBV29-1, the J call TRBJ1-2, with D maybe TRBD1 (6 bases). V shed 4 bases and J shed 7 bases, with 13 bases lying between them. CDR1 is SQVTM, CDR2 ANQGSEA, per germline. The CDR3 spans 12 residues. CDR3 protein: CSVGAGAPGYTF. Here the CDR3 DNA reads TGCAGCGTTGGGGCAGGGGCCCCTGGCTACACCTTC.

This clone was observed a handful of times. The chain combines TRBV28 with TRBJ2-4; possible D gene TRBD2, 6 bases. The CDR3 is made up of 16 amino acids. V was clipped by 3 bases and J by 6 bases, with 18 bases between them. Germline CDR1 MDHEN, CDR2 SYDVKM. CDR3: CASSFWDSLNLNIQYF. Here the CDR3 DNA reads TGTGCCAGCAGTTTTTGGGACTCTCTTAACTTAAACATTCAGTACTTC.

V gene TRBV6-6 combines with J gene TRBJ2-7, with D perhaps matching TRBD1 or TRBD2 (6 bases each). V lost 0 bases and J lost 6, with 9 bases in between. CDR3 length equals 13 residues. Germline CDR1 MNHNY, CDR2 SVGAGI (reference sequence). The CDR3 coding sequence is TGTGCCAGCAGTTACTCGGAGGGGGTCGAGCAGTACTTC. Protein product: CASSYSEGVEQYF.

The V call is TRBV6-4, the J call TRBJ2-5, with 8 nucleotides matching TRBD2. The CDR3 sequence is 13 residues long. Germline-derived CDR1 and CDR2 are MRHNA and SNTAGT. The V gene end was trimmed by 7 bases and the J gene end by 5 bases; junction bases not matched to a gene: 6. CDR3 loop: CASTAGLGETQYF. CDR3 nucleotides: TGTGCCAGCACCGCGGGACTAGGGGAGACCCAGTACTTC.

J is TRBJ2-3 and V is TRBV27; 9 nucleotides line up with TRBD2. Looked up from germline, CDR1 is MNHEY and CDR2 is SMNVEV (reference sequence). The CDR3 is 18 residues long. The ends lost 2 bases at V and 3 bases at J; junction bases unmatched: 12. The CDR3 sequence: CASSLGLFSGRGTDTQYF. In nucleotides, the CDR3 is TGTGCCAGCAGTTTAGGGTTATTTAGCGGGAGAGGAACAGATACGCAGTATTTT.

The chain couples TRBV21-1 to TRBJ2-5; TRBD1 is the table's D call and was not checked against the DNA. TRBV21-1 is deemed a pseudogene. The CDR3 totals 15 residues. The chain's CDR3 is CASSKCLRQWETQYF. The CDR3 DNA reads TGTGCCAGCAGCAAGTGCTTGAGACAGTGGGAGACCCAGTACTTC.

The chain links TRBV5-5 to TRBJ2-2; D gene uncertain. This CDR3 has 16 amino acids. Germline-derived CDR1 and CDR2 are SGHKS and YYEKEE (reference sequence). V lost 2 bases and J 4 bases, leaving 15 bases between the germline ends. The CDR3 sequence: CASSFTGQRLTGELFF. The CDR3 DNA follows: TGTGCCAGCAGCTTCACCGGGCAGAGGCTCACCGGGGAGCTGTTTTTT.

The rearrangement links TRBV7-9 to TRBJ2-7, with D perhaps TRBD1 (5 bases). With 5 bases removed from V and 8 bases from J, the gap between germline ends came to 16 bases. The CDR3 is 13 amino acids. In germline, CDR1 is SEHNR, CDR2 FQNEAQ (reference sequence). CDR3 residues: CASSTQTDRQQYF. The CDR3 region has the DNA TGTGCCAGCAGCACCCAGACAGACCGCCAGCAGTACTTC.

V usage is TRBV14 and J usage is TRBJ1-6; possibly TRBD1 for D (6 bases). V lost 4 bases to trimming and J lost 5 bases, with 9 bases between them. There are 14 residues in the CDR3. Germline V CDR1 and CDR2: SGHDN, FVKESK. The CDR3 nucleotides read TGTGCCAGCAGCCTCACAGGGAATAATTCACCCCTCCACTTT. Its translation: CASSLTGNNSPLHF.

The CDR3 nucleotides read TGTGCCAGCACCACACCCCGGGGGCTGAACACCGGGGAGCTGTTTTTT. Translation: CASTTPRGLNTGELFF. The chain links TRBV6-6 to TRBJ2-2; D might be TRBD1 or TRBD2, each matching 6 bases. Germline V lookup: CDR1 MNHNY, CDR2 SVGAGI (reference sequence). The V gene lost 7 bases and the J gene lost 1 base, with 16 bases spanning the gap. CDR3 length equals 16 residues.

The CDR3 coding sequence is TGTGCTAGTGGTTTGGTACGCGAGGTCAGCAATCAGCCCCAGCATTTT. Its translation: CASGLVREVSNQPQHF. This chain joins TRBV12-5 and TRBJ1-5; D call uncertain. The germline V and J ends were trimmed by 0 bases and 1 base, with 10 bases remaining between them. CDR1 LGHNT and CDR2 FRNRAP come from the germline V gene. CDR3 length: 16 amino acids.

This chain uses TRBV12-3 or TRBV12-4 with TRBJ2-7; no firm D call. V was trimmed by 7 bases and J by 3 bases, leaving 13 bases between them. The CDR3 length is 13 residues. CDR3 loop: CASTHGRFYEQYF. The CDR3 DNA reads TGTGCCAGCACTCACGGCAGATTCTACGAGCAGTACTTC.

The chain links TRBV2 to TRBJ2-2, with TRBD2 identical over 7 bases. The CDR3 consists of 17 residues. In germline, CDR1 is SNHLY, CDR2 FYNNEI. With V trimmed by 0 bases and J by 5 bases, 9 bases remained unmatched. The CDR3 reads CASSEASGGSRTGELFF. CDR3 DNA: TGTGCCAGCAGTGAAGCGAGCGGCGGGAGCCGGACCGGGGAGCTGTTTTTT. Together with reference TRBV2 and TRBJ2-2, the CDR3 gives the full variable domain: EPEVTQTPSHQVTQMGQEVILRCVPISNHLYFYWYRQILGQKVEFLVSFYNNEISEKSEIFDDQFSVERPDGSNFTLKIRSTKLEDSAMYFCASSEASGGSRTGELFFGEGSRLTVL.

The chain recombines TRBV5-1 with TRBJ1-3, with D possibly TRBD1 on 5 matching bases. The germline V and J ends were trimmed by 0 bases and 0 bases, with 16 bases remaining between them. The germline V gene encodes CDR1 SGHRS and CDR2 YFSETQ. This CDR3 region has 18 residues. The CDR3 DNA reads TGCGCCAGCAGCTTGGCTGGCAGGGCAGACGTCTCTGGAAACACCATATATTTT. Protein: CASSLAGRADVSGNTIYF.

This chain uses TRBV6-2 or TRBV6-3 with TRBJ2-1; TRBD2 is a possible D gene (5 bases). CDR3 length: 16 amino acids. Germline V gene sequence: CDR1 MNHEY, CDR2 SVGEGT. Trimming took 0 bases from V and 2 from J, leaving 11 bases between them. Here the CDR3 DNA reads TGTGCCAGCAGTTACTCGTCGGGGATGACCTACAATGAGCAGTTCTTC. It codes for CASSYSSGMTYNEQFF.

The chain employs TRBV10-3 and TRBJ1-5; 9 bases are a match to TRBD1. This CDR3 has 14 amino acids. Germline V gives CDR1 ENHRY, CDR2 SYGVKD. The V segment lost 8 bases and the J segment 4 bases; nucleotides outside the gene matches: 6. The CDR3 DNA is TGTGCCATCCGGCCCGGGACAGGGAATCAGCCCCAGCATTTT. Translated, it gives CAIRPGTGNQPQHF.

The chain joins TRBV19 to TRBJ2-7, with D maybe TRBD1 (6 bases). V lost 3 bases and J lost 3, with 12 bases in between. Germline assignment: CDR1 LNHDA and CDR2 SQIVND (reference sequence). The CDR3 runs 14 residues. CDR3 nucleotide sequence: TGTGCCAGTAGTATCCGGGGACAAGACTACGAGCAGTACTTC. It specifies CASSIRGQDYEQYF. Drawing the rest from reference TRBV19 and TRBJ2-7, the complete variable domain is DGGITQSPKYLFRKEGQNVTLSCEQNLNHDAMYWYRQDPGQGLRLIYYSQIVNDFQKGDIAEGYSVSREKKESFPLTVTSAQKNPTAFYLCASSIRGQDYEQYFGPGTRLTVT.

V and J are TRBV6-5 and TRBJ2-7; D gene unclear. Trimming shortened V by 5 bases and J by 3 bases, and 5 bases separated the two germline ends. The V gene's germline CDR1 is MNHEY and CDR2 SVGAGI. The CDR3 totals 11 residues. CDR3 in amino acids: CASSPYYEQYF. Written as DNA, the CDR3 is TGTGCCAGCAGTCCCTACTACGAGCAGTACTTC.

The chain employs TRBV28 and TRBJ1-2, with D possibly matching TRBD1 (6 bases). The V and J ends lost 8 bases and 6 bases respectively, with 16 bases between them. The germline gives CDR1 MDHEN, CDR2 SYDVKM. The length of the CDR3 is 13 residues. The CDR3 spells CASRNRETDGYTF. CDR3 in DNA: TGTGCCAGCCGGAACAGGGAGACGGATGGCTACACCTTC.